Below, one T cell receptor beta chain is given with its context. The data belong to a study of beta chain features in type 1 diabetes. The whole isolated RNA underwent reverse transcription, so sequencing captured expressed TCRB transcripts. Measured with immunoSEQ multiplex PCR; TCRdb has only the in-frame clones, and not every one. The table records about 470,000 clones, about 32% of them present only once. V gave up 3 bases and J gave up 2 bases; unmatched junction bases: 5. This CDR3 has 15 amino acids. Germline CDR1 SGHRS, CDR2 YFSETQ. The clonotype originates from a man between 18 and 29 years old in good health. Sequencing used naive CD4+ T cells from blood. The chain links TRBV5-1 to TRBJ2-7, with 10 nucleotides matching TRBD2. The chain's CDR3 is CASSSGLARTYEQYF. The CDR3 bases are TGCGCCAGCAGCTCGGGACTAGCGAGAACCTACGAGCAGTACTTC.